The sequence of this TCR beta chain was determined in a study of molecular identifiers for immune sequencing clone quantification. For the study at large: Four of five splits of RNA from approximately 22,000 or 94,000 naive CD8 cells were sequenced in replicates.

The CDR3 is made up of 15 amino acids. CDR1 SGHRS and CDR2 YFSETQ come from the germline V gene. Trimming took off 3 bases at V and 4 bases at J, with 16 bases between the two ends. Study-level points and caveats: Clones above 20 RNA copies held over 98% of effector molecules, under 1% in naive cells. Barcode-sharing identical TCR molecules could underestimate highly expanded clone sizes.

On this clonotype itself: Its antigen is currently unknown. A read error is possible here, since a much larger clone lies one base away.

Naive CD8 T cells were sorted, and the gate applied was CD8+CD4-CCR7+CD45RA+. TCRdb re-derived calls from the PCR reads in MiXCR, one entry per CDR3 protein. The repertoire holds roughly 630,000 distinct CDR3 sequences, with about 25% as singletons. The TCR was taken from a human donor in good health. Some libraries in this study had Jurkat cell RNA spiked in. The sample was naive CD8+ T cells from blood, with Jurkat cell RNA spiked in. The sample's subset: FACS-sorted CD8+CD4-CCR7+CD45RA+ naive T cells. The chain has TRBV5-1 and TRBJ1-1; possibly TRBD1 for D (6 bases). DNA for the CDR3: TGCGCCAGCAGCTCGTACCTCTCAGGGGCCACTGAAGCTTTCTTT. Encoded protein: CASSSYLSGATEAFF.